These 5 T cell receptor beta chains were all obtained from the same sample, sequenced in a study of control samples from healthy donors and cancer patients. The assay was immunoSEQ multiplex PCR, and TCRdb's table has in-frame clones only and misses some. The sample records over 100,000 clones, about 87% being singletons. Sequenced material: blood. The source is a man aged 35 to 55 in good health.

The chain joins TRBV14 to TRBJ1-4, with D unresolved. Trimming took 2 bases from V and 7 from J, leaving 17 bases between them. The CDR3 extends over 16 amino acids. CDR1 SGHDN and CDR2 FVKESK come from the germline V gene. CDR3 protein: CASSQIEGVNFEKLFF. As DNA, the CDR3 is TGTGCCAGCAGCCAAATTGAGGGAGTCAACTTTGAAAAACTGTTTTTT.

V and J are TRBV18 and TRBJ2-6; D is unresolved. Germline CDR1 and CDR2: KGHSH and LQKENI. V lost 3 bases, J lost 0 bases, and 12 bases lay in between. There are 17 residues in the CDR3. The CDR3 spells CASSPLGSRSGANVLTF. The CDR3 region has the DNA TGTGCCAGCTCACCGCTAGGCTCCCGCTCTGGGGCCAACGTCCTGACTTTC.

This chain links TRBV2 with TRBJ1-1; D is unclear. Per germline, CDR1 SNHLY and CDR2 FYNNEI. This CDR3 contains 13 residues. Trimming removed 8 bases at V and 0 bases at J, with 10 bases between. CDR3 loop: CASRGDVNTEAFF. For the CDR3, the DNA is TGTGCCAGCCGAGGTGATGTGAACACTGAAGCTTTCTTT.

A single count supports this clone. The genes are TRBV20-1 and TRBJ1-4; a weak D match, TRBD1 (5 bases). The V gene's germline CDR1 is DFQATT and CDR2 SNEGSKA (reference sequence). The CDR3 runs to 14 residues. V lost 3 bases to trimming and J lost 4 bases, with 12 bases between them. CDR3 sequence reads: CSASGGALNEKLFF. CDR3 nucleotide sequence: TGCAGTGCTAGTGGAGGGGCCCTTAATGAAAAACTGTTTTTT.

The rearrangement joins TRBV6-6 to TRBJ1-1; D not resolved. From germline, CDR1 is MNHNY and CDR2 SVGAGI (reference sequence). Trimming took 0 bases from V and 1 from J, leaving 12 bases between them. This CDR3 spans 16 amino acids. This CDR3 reads CASSYSAAAQNTEAFF. The CDR3 nucleotides read TGTGCCAGCAGTTACTCTGCTGCCGCTCAGAACACTGAAGCTTTCTTT.